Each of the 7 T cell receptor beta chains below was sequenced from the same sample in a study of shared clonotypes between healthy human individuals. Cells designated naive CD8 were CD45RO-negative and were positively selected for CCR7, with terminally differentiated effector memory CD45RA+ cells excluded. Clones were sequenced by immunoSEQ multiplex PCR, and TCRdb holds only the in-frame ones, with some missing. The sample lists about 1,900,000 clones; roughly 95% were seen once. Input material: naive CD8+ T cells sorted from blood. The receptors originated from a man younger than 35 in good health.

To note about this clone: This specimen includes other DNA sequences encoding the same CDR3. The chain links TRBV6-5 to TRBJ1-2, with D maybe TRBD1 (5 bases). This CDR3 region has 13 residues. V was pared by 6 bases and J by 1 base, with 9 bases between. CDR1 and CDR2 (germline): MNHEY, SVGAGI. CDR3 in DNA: TGTGCCAGCAGCTTAGACAGTAACTATGGCTACACCTTC. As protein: CASSLDSNYGYTF.

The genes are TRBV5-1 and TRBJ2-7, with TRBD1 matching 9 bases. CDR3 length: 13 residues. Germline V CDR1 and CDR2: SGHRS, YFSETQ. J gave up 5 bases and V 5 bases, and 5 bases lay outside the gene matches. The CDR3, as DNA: TGCGCCAGCAGGGCGGGACAGGGTAACGAGCAGTACTTC. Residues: CASRAGQGNEQYF.

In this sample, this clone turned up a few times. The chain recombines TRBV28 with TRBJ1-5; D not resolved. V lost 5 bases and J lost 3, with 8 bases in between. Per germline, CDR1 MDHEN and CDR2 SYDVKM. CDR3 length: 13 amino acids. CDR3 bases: TGTGCCAGCAGTATAGGGATCAATCAGCCCCAGCATTTT. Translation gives CASSIGINQPQHF.

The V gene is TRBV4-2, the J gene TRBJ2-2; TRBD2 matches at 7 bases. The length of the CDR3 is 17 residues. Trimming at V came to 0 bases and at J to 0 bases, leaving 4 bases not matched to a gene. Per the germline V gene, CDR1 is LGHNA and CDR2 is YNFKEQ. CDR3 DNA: TGTGCCAGCAGCCAAGAGGGTCTAGCGGCGAACACCGGGGAGCTGTTTTTT. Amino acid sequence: CASSQEGLAANTGELFF.

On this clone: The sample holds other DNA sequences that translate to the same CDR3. The CDR3, as DNA: TGTGCCAGCAGTTACGGGGTCCCCTACGAGCAGTACTTC. Amino acid sequence: CASSYGVPYEQYF. J is TRBJ2-7 and V is TRBV6-6, with D hard to call. Per germline, CDR1 MNHNY and CDR2 SVGAGI (reference sequence). This CDR3 is built from 13 residues. V lost 2 bases and J 2 bases, leaving 7 bases between the germline ends.

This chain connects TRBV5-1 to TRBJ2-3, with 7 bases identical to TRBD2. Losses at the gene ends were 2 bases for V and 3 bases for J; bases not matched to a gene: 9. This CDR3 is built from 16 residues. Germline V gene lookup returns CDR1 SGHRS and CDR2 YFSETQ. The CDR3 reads CASSFTYASGTDTQYF. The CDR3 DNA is TGCGCCAGCAGCTTCACGTACGCTAGCGGAACAGATACGCAGTATTTT.

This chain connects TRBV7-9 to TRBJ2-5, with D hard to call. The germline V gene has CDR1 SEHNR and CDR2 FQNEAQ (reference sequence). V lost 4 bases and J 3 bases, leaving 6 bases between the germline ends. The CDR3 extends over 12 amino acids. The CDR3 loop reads CASSSSKETQYF. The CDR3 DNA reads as TGTGCCAGCAGCTCCAGTAAAGAGACCCAGTACTTC.